These 25 T cell receptor beta chains were all obtained from the same sample, sequenced in a study of blood T cells in healthy people across ages. With a J-beta primer mix and a sample-barcoded 5' primer, a second PCR ran about 6 to 11 cycles. TCRdb fed the 5' RACE reads into MiXCR, producing one record per CDR3 protein. The sample includes 2 million or so distinct CDR3 sequences, approximately 50% of them seen just once. The sequencing input was blood. The receptors derive from a middle-aged woman in good health.

Only a few counts were recorded for this clonotype. The chain combines TRBV20-1 with TRBJ2-4; D is possibly TRBD1 or TRBD2 (6 bases each). This CDR3 spans 13 amino acids. Per the germline V gene, CDR1 is DFQATT and CDR2 is SNEGSKA (reference sequence). V lost 2 bases, J lost 13 bases, and 18 bases lay in between. The CDR3 reads CSARRTGAPQQYF. The CDR3 DNA is TGCAGTGCTAGACGTACGGGGGCGCCGCAGCAGTACTTC.

The chain employs TRBV3-1 and TRBJ2-3; no firm D call. Per the germline V gene, CDR1 is LGHDT and CDR2 is YNNKEL (reference sequence). The CDR3 contains 13 residues. Trimming took off 2 bases at V and 8 bases at J, with 11 bases between the two ends. CDR3 in amino acids: CASSQRLGGTQYF. As DNA, the CDR3 is TGTGCCAGCAGCCAAAGGTTAGGTGGTACGCAGTATTTT.

V gene TRBV7-2 combines with J gene TRBJ2-7; 11 nucleotides line up with TRBD2. Matching the DNA end better, TRBJ2-5 makes the J call doubtful. CDR3 length: 17 residues. Germline assignment: CDR1 SGHTA and CDR2 FQGNSA. The CDR3 reads CASSLTSGGIVLETQYF. The CDR3 DNA reads as TGTGCCAGCAGCTTAACTAGCGGGGGAATCGTATTGGAGACCCAGTACTTC.

J is TRBJ2-5 and V is TRBV7-2, with D uncertain. V was cut by 2 bases and J by 7 bases, with 11 bases left in between. The CDR3 covers 13 residues. Germline CDR1 reads SGHTA; CDR2 reads FQGNSA. As DNA, the CDR3 is TGTGCCAGCAGCTTAACCACACCGGGGACCCAGTACTTC. Protein: CASSLTTPGTQYF.

This rearrangement joins TRBV20-1 to TRBJ2-1; TRBD2 agrees at 14 bases. The junction had 5 bases not matched to a gene; V was cut back by 1 base and J by 0 bases. The length of the CDR3 is 18 residues. Germline CDR1 is DFQATT and CDR2 is SNEGSKA (reference sequence). The CDR3, as DNA: TGCAGTGCTAGAGGGACTAGCGGGGGGAAAAGCTCCTACAATGAGCAGTTCTTC. As protein: CSARGTSGGKSSYNEQFF.

The J gene is TRBJ2-3, the V gene TRBV27, with 9 bases aligning to TRBD1. The length of the CDR3 is 14 residues. With V trimmed by 6 bases and J by 7 bases, 8 bases remained unmatched. The V gene's germline CDR1 is MNHEY and CDR2 SMNVEV (reference sequence). CDR3 amino acids: CASRPGQGPHTQYF. CDR3 nucleotides: TGTGCCAGCAGGCCGGGACAGGGACCCCATACGCAGTATTTT.

The genes are TRBV7-9 and TRBJ1-6; perhaps TRBD1 as D (5 bases). Looked up from germline, CDR1 is SEHNR and CDR2 is FQNEAQ (reference sequence). CDR3 length: 16 residues. Trimming stripped 5 bases from V and 0 bases from J, with 11 bases between. The CDR3 bases are TGTGCCAGCAGCCACTCAGGGACCTCCTATAATTCACCCCTCCACTTT. Amino acid sequence: CASSHSGTSYNSPLHF.

This clonotype was observed a few times. This chain connects TRBV14 to TRBJ2-3, with D tentatively TRBD2 (6 bases). Per the germline V gene, CDR1 is SGHDN and CDR2 is FVKESK. This CDR3 contains 19 residues. V was cut by 2 bases and J by 5 bases, with 26 bases left in between. The CDR3 loop reads CASSQLSGRGRAWGDTQYF. DNA for the CDR3: TGTGCCAGCAGCCAACTATCCGGGCGGGGCAGGGCCTGGGGAGATACGCAGTATTTT.

In its sample, this clonotype was seen a few times. J is TRBJ2-7 and V is TRBV7-2, with D perhaps TRBD2 (5 bases). Germline loops: CDR1 SGHTA, CDR2 FQGNSA. V was cut by 4 bases and J by 0 bases, with 16 bases left in between. The CDR3 length is 16 residues. The CDR3 coding sequence is TGTGCCAGCAGCTCTTCTCGAGCGGTGAGCTCCTACGAGCAGTACTTC. Its translation is CASSSSRAVSSYEQYF.

The chain carries TRBV29-1 and TRBJ2-7; 10 bases are shared with TRBD1. There are 13 residues in the CDR3. Germline assignment: CDR1 SQVTM and CDR2 ANQGSEA. V dropped 6 bases and J dropped 5; count of bases not matched to a gene: 7. CDR3 in DNA: TGCAGCGTCTTGGACAGGGGGGTCGACGAGCAGTACTTC. Amino acid sequence: CSVLDRGVDEQYF.

The chain links TRBV20-1 to TRBJ2-6; TRBD2 is a possible D gene (6 bases). V dropped 0 bases and J dropped 4 bases, with 13 bases sitting between them. Germline loops: CDR1 DFQATT, CDR2 SNEGSKA (reference sequence). The CDR3 has 16 amino acids. The CDR3 nucleotides read TGCAGTGCTAGAGATCTGGGGGGAGCCGGGGCCAACGTCCTGACTTTC. This gives the protein CSARDLGGAGANVLTF.

The rearrangement links TRBV10-3 to TRBJ2-3; TRBD1 might be the D (6 bases). CDR3 length: 18 amino acids. Trimming cost V 10 bases and J 0 bases, with 26 bases left between them. Germline CDR1 reads ENHRY; CDR2 reads SYGVKD. In nucleotides, the CDR3 is TGTGCCACCTCGGGACATCCGGGATCTAGCTCTAGCACAGATACGCAGTATTTT. Protein product: CATSGHPGSSSSTDTQYF.

This clonotype turned up a few times. V is TRBV6-6 and J is TRBJ2-3; D not certain. The CDR3 is made up of 14 amino acids. CDR1 and CDR2 from the germline V gene are MNHNY and SVGAGI (reference sequence). The V and J ends lost 8 bases and 4 bases respectively, with 16 bases between them. CDR3 in amino acids: CASQGMSLPDTQYF. CDR3 DNA: TGTGCCAGCCAAGGGATGTCGCTCCCAGATACGCAGTATTTT.

This clonotype came up a few times. This chain connects TRBV7-2 to TRBJ2-7; D is ambiguous. There are 14 residues in the CDR3. Trimming took off 6 bases at V and 0 bases at J, with 12 bases between the two ends. Germline CDR1 and CDR2: SGHTA and FQGNSA. CDR3 residues: CASRISPSSYEQYF. The CDR3 nucleotides are TGTGCCAGCAGAATTAGCCCGAGCTCCTACGAGCAGTACTTC.

The genes are TRBV5-1 and TRBJ1-2; 7 bases match TRBD1. The germline V gene has CDR1 SGHRS and CDR2 YFSETQ. The J segment lost 4 bases and the V segment lost 2 bases, leaving 11 bases of the junction unmatched. CDR3 length: 16 residues. CDR3 in amino acids: CASSFTGTEAVYGYTF. CDR3 in DNA: TGCGCCAGCAGCTTTACCGGGACAGAGGCCGTCTATGGCTACACCTTC.

The chain has TRBV7-9 and TRBJ1-2; D perhaps matches TRBD1 (6 bases). CDR3 length equals 15 residues. Germline V lookup: CDR1 SEHNR, CDR2 FQNEAQ (reference sequence). Deletions cut 2 bases from V and 8 bases from J, with 18 bases between. CDR3 sequence reads: CASSLIGSAGVGYTF. CDR3 in DNA: TGTGCCAGCAGCTTAATAGGGTCGGCAGGGGTCGGCTACACCTTC.

In its sample, this clonotype was seen a few times. The chain is built from TRBV28 and TRBJ1-2; no definite D call. The CDR3 sequence is 13 residues long. CDR1 and CDR2 from the germline V gene are MDHEN and SYDVKM. Trimming took off 5 bases at V and 7 bases at J, with 14 bases between the two ends. CDR3 amino acids: CASSIPRPGGYTF. The CDR3 DNA sequence: TGTGCCAGCAGTATCCCACGCCCCGGTGGCTACACCTTC.

The chain uses TRBV6-1 and TRBJ1-2; 9 positions agree with TRBD1. CDR1 and CDR2 from the germline V gene are MNHNS and SASEGT. The CDR3 contains 14 residues. Trimming at V came to 6 bases and at J to 7 bases, leaving 9 bases not matched to a gene. The CDR3 DNA reads TGTGCCAGCAGACGACAGGGGGGGGCCTGTGGCTACACCTTC. Translating it yields CASRRQGGACGYTF.

The table lists this clonotype with a few counts. The rearrangement links TRBV20-1 to TRBJ1-2; 7 nucleotides agree with TRBD1. CDR3 length: 13 residues. The V gene's germline CDR1 is DFQATT and CDR2 SNEGSKA (reference sequence). V dropped 5 bases and J dropped 3; count of bases not matched to a gene: 6. The CDR3 loop reads CSAGGQNYYGYTF. The CDR3 nucleotides are TGCAGTGCTGGGGGACAGAACTACTATGGCTACACCTTC.

There are a few counts of this clonotype. The V call is TRBV7-2, the J call TRBJ2-7, with TRBD1 matching over 8 bases. The CDR3 loop spans 18 amino acids. Per germline, CDR1 SGHTA and CDR2 FQGNSA. The V segment lost 4 bases and the J segment 0 bases; nucleotides outside the gene matches: 14. The CDR3 loop reads CASSSPTGTGPFSYEQYF. CDR3 in DNA: TGTGCCAGCAGCTCCCCGACCGGGACAGGCCCATTCTCCTACGAGCAGTACTTC. Full variable domain (missing parts from reference TRBV7-2 and TRBJ2-7): GAGVSQSPSNKVTEKGKDVELRCDPISGHTALYWYRQSLGQGLEFLIYFQGNSAPDKSGLPSDRFSAERTGGSVSTLTIQRTQQEDSAVYLCASSSPTGTGPFSYEQYFGPGTRLTVT.

The chain recombines TRBV16 with TRBJ2-3; D may be TRBD1 (6 bases). Germline V gene sequence: CDR1 KGHSY, CDR2 FQNENV. The CDR3 extends over 14 amino acids. The V and J ends lost 4 bases and 6 bases respectively, with 14 bases between them. CDR3 protein: CASSRQAFTDTQYF. CDR3 sequence (DNA): TGTGCCAGCAGCCGACAGGCGTTCACGGATACGCAGTATTTT.

This rearrangement joins TRBV20-1 to TRBJ1-2; 8 positions match TRBD1. This CDR3 has 15 amino acids. V lost 0 bases and J lost 7; bases outside the gene matches: 10. Looked up from germline, CDR1 is DFQATT and CDR2 is SNEGSKA (reference sequence). The CDR3 loop reads CSARDGGQELGGYTF. The CDR3, as DNA: TGCAGTGCTAGAGATGGGGGACAGGAACTTGGTGGCTACACCTTC.

This chain connects TRBV29-1 to TRBJ2-3, with D unresolved. The CDR3 consists of 13 residues. Trimming shortened V by 5 bases and J by 5 bases, and 14 bases separated the two germline ends. The germline gives CDR1 SQVTM, CDR2 ANQGSEA. The DNA for the CDR3 is TGCAGCGTTCGCCCGATACTCCTAGATACGCAGTATTTT. Its protein is CSVRPILLDTQYF.

The chain links TRBV3-1 to TRBJ2-7; unclear D gene. Germline lookup yields CDR1 LGHDT and CDR2 YNNKEL (reference sequence). The CDR3 length is 14 residues. Trimming took off 3 bases at V and 0 bases at J, with 9 bases between the two ends. The CDR3 spells CASSHERRSYEQYF. The CDR3 DNA follows: TGTGCCAGCAGCCATGAACGGCGCTCCTACGAGCAGTACTTC.

J is TRBJ2-2 and V is TRBV25-1; TRBD1 matches at 7 bases. CDR1 and CDR2 from the germline V gene are MGHDK and SYGVNS. The length of the CDR3 is 13 residues. Trimming took 8 bases from V and 3 from J; bases not matched to a gene: 3. The CDR3 sequence is CASGDSYTGELFF. CDR3 bases: TGTGCCAGCGGGGACAGTTACACCGGGGAGCTGTTTTTT.